The 28 T cell receptor beta chains below were found in one sample sequenced in a study of cytomegalovirus exposure and HLA in healthy donors. With 60 Vbeta and 13 Jbeta primers, the PCR was carried out. Measured with immunoSEQ multiplex PCR; TCRdb has only the in-frame clones, and not every one. The profile covers approximately 100,000 clones, with 65% appearing a single time and over 3.5% taken by the ten largest. The sequencing input was PBMCs. The receptors were gathered from a man aged 25 to 40 in good health and CMV-seropositive.

This clone was detected only a few times. This chain joins TRBV19 and TRBJ2-1, with 7 bases fitting TRBD2. The CDR3 extends over 15 amino acids. Looked up from germline, CDR1 is LNHDA and CDR2 is SQIVND (reference sequence). V gave up 4 bases and J gave up 2 bases; unmatched junction bases: 5. This CDR3 is CASSKAGPAYNEQFF. In nucleotides, the CDR3 is TGTGCCAGTAGTAAAGCGGGGCCCGCCTACAATGAGCAGTTCTTC.

This rearrangement joins TRBV5-1 to TRBJ2-2; D is possibly TRBD1 (5 bases). CDR3 length: 14 amino acids. CDR1 is SGHRS, CDR2 YFSETQ, per germline. V lost 7 bases to trimming and J lost 6 bases, with 16 bases between them. The CDR3 DNA sequence: TGCGCCAGCTATCCAGGGTTTTCCTCCGGGGAGCTGTTTTTT. Its protein is CASYPGFSSGELFF.

The chain employs TRBV5-1 and TRBJ1-5; maybe TRBD1 (6 bases). V lost 8 bases, J lost 5 bases, and 11 bases lay in between. The CDR3 totals 12 residues. The V gene's germline CDR1 is SGHRS and CDR2 YFSETQ. This CDR3 reads CASTGSDQPQHF. The CDR3 DNA is TGCGCCAGTACAGGGTCAGATCAGCCCCAGCATTTT.

This clone was recorded only once. The rearrangement joins TRBV4-2 to TRBJ2-1, with D tentatively TRBD2 (6 bases). The ends were cut back, 3 bases at V and 5 bases at J, with 17 bases in the middle. Germline CDR1 LGHNA, CDR2 YNFKEQ. There are 16 residues in the CDR3. CDR3 coding DNA: TGTGCCAGCAGCCACCCCGGGACTGGGGAGAACAATGAGCAGTTCTTC. Translating gives CASSHPGTGENNEQFF.

The chain is built from TRBV7-6 and TRBJ1-2; 8 positions agree with TRBD1. Per the germline V gene, CDR1 is SGHVS and CDR2 is FNYEAQ. CDR3 size: 15 residues. After removal of 5 bases from V and 5 bases from J, the junction contained 10 bases not matched to a gene. The DNA for the CDR3 is TGTGCCAGCAGCCTTATGACAGGGGCCATTTATGGCTACACCTTC. As protein: CASSLMTGAIYGYTF.

The V call is TRBV5-4, the J call TRBJ2-2, with TRBD2 matching over 15 bases. This CDR3 contains 15 residues. J gave up 5 bases and V 5 bases, and 1 base lay outside the gene matches. CDR1 and CDR2 (germline): SGHNT, YYREEE (reference sequence). The CDR3 region has the DNA TGTGCCAGCAGTGGGACTAGCGGGGGGACCGGGGAGCTGTTTTTT. Translating it yields CASSGTSGGTGELFF.

This clone was observed a handful of times. The CDR3 loop is CASSLTGPWGYTF. The CDR3 nucleotides are TGCGCCAGCAGCCTGACAGGTCCGTGGGGCTACACCTTC. This sequence joins TRBV4-1 and TRBJ1-2, with D possibly matching TRBD1 (6 bases). Deletions cut 4 bases from V and 8 bases from J, with 14 bases between. CDR1 is MGHRA, CDR2 YSYEKL, per germline. CDR3 size: 13 residues.

This clone was recorded only once. A read error may account for a junction end that differs from germline. This sequence joins TRBV11-2 and TRBJ1-4; 8 bases are a match to TRBD1. CDR1 and CDR2 (germline): SGHAT, FQNNGV. This CDR3 region has 15 residues. The CDR3 region is CASSSIQGEWEKPFF. CDR3 DNA: TGTGCCAGCAGCTCCATACAGGGGGAATGGGAAAAACCGTTTTTT.

V gene TRBV10-3 combines with J gene TRBJ2-5; D might be TRBD1 (5 bases). Germline lookup yields CDR1 ENHRY and CDR2 SYGVKD. The CDR3 is 14 residues long. Trimming took off 0 bases at V and 4 bases at J, with 9 bases between the two ends. The DNA of the CDR3 is TGTGCCATCAGTGAGTCAGGGGCTGGAGAGACCCAGTACTTC. Protein: CAISESGAGETQYF.

The chain carries TRBV4-1 and TRBJ2-1; no firm D call. Trimming took off 3 bases at V and 6 bases at J, with 6 bases between the two ends. Germline values: CDR1 MGHRA, CDR2 YSYEKL. This CDR3 contains 12 residues. CDR3 amino acids: CASSHLFNEQFF. CDR3 nucleotide sequence: TGCGCCAGCAGCCACCTCTTCAATGAGCAGTTCTTC.

This clone is a singleton in its sample. V usage is TRBV27 and J usage is TRBJ1-5; D is possibly TRBD1 (6 bases). Trimming removed 9 bases from V and 1 base from J, with 19 bases in between. This CDR3 is 16 amino acids long. Germline V gene lookup returns CDR1 MNHEY and CDR2 SMNVEV (reference sequence). The CDR3 region is CARGRQAKRSNQPQHF. The CDR3 DNA is TGTGCCAGAGGGAGACAGGCTAAGAGGAGCAATCAGCCCCAGCATTTT.

The chain couples TRBV10-3 to TRBJ2-7, with D maybe TRBD1 (6 bases). Germline loops: CDR1 ENHRY, CDR2 SYGVKD. The CDR3 has 13 residues. Between the trimmed V and J ends, which lost 6 bases and 4 bases, there was a span of 13 bases. The CDR3 reads CAISEGGGYEQYF. CDR3 coding DNA: TGTGCCATCAGCGAAGGGGGTGGGTACGAGCAGTACTTC.

The chain couples TRBV7-8 to TRBJ2-7; possibly TRBD2 for D (5 bases). CDR3 length: 13 amino acids. Between the trimmed V and J ends, which lost 1 base and 6 bases, there was a span of 10 bases. The germline V gene has CDR1 SGHVS and CDR2 FQNEAQ. The CDR3 region has the DNA TGTGCCAGCAGCTTAGAGGAGGTGAGCGAGCAGTACTTC. Encoded protein: CASSLEEVSEQYF.

The V gene is TRBV15, the J gene TRBJ1-3; no firm D call. Germline assignment: CDR1 LNHNV and CDR2 YYDKDF (reference sequence). The CDR3 runs to 14 residues. V lost 5 bases and J 0 bases, leaving 8 bases between the germline ends. The CDR3 DNA sequence: TGTGCCACCAGCCGAGGGAGCTCTGGAAACACCATATATTTT. Encoded protein: CATSRGSSGNTIYF.

V usage is TRBV7-2 and J usage is TRBJ1-2, with D hard to call. CDR3 length equals 11 residues. V lost 4 bases to trimming and J lost 8 bases, with 8 bases between them. CDR1 and CDR2 (germline): SGHTA, FQGNSA. The CDR3 protein is CASSSLRGYTF. In DNA, the CDR3 is TGTGCCAGCAGCTCTCTGCGAGGCTACACCTTC.

J is TRBJ1-1 and V is TRBV10-3; D remains unclear. The CDR3 extends over 16 amino acids. Germline CDR1 is ENHRY and CDR2 is SYGVKD. Deletions cut 4 bases from V and 1 base from J, with 16 bases between. The CDR3 is CAISAAGYRSNTEAFF. The DNA of the CDR3 is TGTGCCATCAGTGCGGCAGGATATCGTTCGAACACTGAAGCTTTCTTT.

The chain joins TRBV11-2 to TRBJ2-3; 9 bases are a match to TRBD1. V lost 5 bases to trimming and J lost 5 bases; unmatched junction nucleotides: 5. Germline CDR1 reads SGHAT; CDR2 reads FQNNGV. The CDR3 loop spans 14 amino acids. DNA for the CDR3: TGTGCCAGCAGCAAGGACAGGGGCGAAGATACGCAGTATTTT. Amino acids: CASSKDRGEDTQYF.

This chain links TRBV2 with TRBJ2-3; D unresolved. Germline V CDR1 and CDR2: SNHLY, FYNNEI. The V end was cut by 3 bases, the J end by 8 bases, with 15 bases between. The CDR3 is 14 residues long. CDR3: CASSEYYLYGTQYF. As DNA, the CDR3 is TGTGCCAGCAGTGAGTACTACCTATACGGTACGCAGTATTTT.

J is TRBJ2-3 and V is TRBV7-9; maybe TRBD2 (6 bases). Trimming removed 5 bases at V and 6 bases at J, with 18 bases between. This CDR3 region has 15 residues. The germline gives CDR1 SEHNR, CDR2 FQNEAQ (reference sequence). CDR3 bases: TGTGCCAGCAGCCTCCGAACCTCGGGGAGGGATACGCAGTATTTT. Amino acids: CASSLRTSGRDTQYF. Looking up the rest from reference TRBV7-9 and TRBJ2-3 gives the full variable domain: DTGVSQNPRHKITKRGQNVTFRCDPISEHNRLYWYRQTLGQGPEFLTYFQNEAQLEKSRLLSDRFSAERPKGSFSTLEIQRTEQGDSAMYLCASSLRTSGRDTQYFGPGTRLTVL.

This clone has a handful of counts. The rearrangement uses TRBV5-5 and TRBJ2-1, with 8 bases fitting TRBD2. The trim removed 4 bases at V and 6 bases at J, leaving 6 bases unmatched. In germline, CDR1 is SGHKS, CDR2 YYEKEE (reference sequence). The CDR3 consists of 14 residues. CDR3: CASSLDSGVNEQFF. CDR3 sequence (DNA): TGTGCCAGCAGCCTGGATAGCGGGGTCAATGAGCAGTTCTTC.

J is TRBJ2-1 and V is TRBV7-2, with 12 bases fitting TRBD1. The germline V gene has CDR1 SGHTA and CDR2 FQGNSA. The CDR3 loop spans 14 amino acids. V shed 7 bases, J shed 8 bases, and the junction held 6 bases outside the gene matches. The CDR3 sequence is CASIRDRGRDEQFF. In DNA form, the CDR3 reads TGTGCCAGCATCCGGGACAGGGGGCGCGATGAGCAGTTCTTC.

This clone has more than one count but fewer than ten. V and J are TRBV10-3 and TRBJ2-3; no reliable D call. Germline lookup yields CDR1 ENHRY and CDR2 SYGVKD. The CDR3 runs 16 residues. V was pared by 3 bases and J by 4 bases, with 17 bases between. The CDR3 DNA reads as TGTGCCATCAGTGATATGGTGGAGAGGATCCCAGATACGCAGTATTTT. It translates to CAISDMVERIPDTQYF.

V and J are TRBV5-5 and TRBJ2-3; weak D call: TRBD1 (5 bases). The CDR3 loop spans 14 amino acids. Germline loops: CDR1 SGHKS, CDR2 YYEKEE (reference sequence). V was shortened by 4 bases and J by 7 bases, with 16 bases between the two germline ends. CDR3 sequence (DNA): TGTGCCAGCAGCCCGACAGACCAGATCTATACGCAGTATTTT. Its protein is CASSPTDQIYTQYF.

This clone is classed as medium-sized. The CDR3 DNA sequence: TGTGCCTGGAGTGCACCAGGGATCTATATGGACACTGAAGCTTTCTTT. It translates to CAWSAPGIYMDTEAFF. This rearrangement joins TRBV30 to TRBJ1-1, with D possibly TRBD1 on 5 matching bases. Trimming cost V 1 base and J 3 bases, with 18 bases left between them. CDR3 length: 16 amino acids. Germline V gene data show CDR1 as GTSNPN and CDR2 as SVGIG (reference sequence).

The chain combines TRBV5-1 with TRBJ2-3; 9 nucleotides agree with TRBD2. Germline V CDR1 and CDR2: SGHRS, YFSETQ. This CDR3 spans 18 amino acids. The junction had 10 bases not matched to a gene; V was cut back by 2 bases and J by 0 bases. The CDR3 DNA reads TGCGCCAGCAGCTTCTTCGGACTAGCGTCATCTAGCACAGATACGCAGTATTTT. Translation gives CASSFFGLASSSTDTQYF.

V gene TRBV2 combines with J gene TRBJ1-2; 7 bases match TRBD1. J gave up 6 bases and V 5 bases, and 6 bases lay outside the gene matches. Looked up from germline, CDR1 is SNHLY and CDR2 is FYNNEI. CDR3 length: 13 residues. The CDR3 DNA sequence: TGTGCCAGCAGTCCTACAGGGGCCGATGGCTACACCTTC. Protein product: CASSPTGADGYTF.

The gene calls are TRBV18 and TRBJ2-7, with D uncertain. V lost 5 bases to trimming and J lost 1 base, with 12 bases between them. CDR3 length: 14 residues. Germline V gene lookup returns CDR1 KGHSH and CDR2 LQKENI. The chain's CDR3 is CASSFPGQSYEQYF. The CDR3 region has the DNA TGTGCCAGCTCATTCCCGGGTCAGTCCTACGAGCAGTACTTC.

The CDR3 sequence is CASSVTGGHPPLHF. CDR3 in DNA: TGTGCCAGCAGCGTCACAGGGGGGCATCCACCCCTCCACTTT. The chain recombines TRBV27 with TRBJ1-6, with TRBD1 matching over 8 bases. The CDR3 length is 14 residues. Germline trimming cut 6 bases from V and 11 bases from J; bases unmatched to any gene: 9. Germline V gene lookup returns CDR1 MNHEY and CDR2 SMNVEV (reference sequence).